This TCR beta chain is drawn from a study of vaccination effects on CD4 cells after COVID-19. Whole-study context: Vaccine administered to participants consisted of two doses of either BNT162b2 or mRNA-1273. Findings and caveats of the study: The study dataset contains few convalescent patients and includes no early post-infection timepoints.

TCRdb's copy holds only in-frame clones and misses some; the assay was immunoSEQ multiplex PCR. The repertoire holds tens of thousands of clones, with roughly 70% as singletons. Expansion with viral peptide pools was applied to antigen-specific CD4+ T cells by the ViraFEST assay prior to sequencing. Cells that had been cultured for roughly ten days were the source of isolated CD4+ T cells. Testing of the vaccine recipients showed negative nucleocapsid antibodies and no prior SARS-CoV-2 infection. Cultures used under 2.5 million PBMC per well, roughly 9.8 IU/ml IL-2 and about 10 ug/ml peptides. The authors exchanged half the medium for IL-2 medium on days 3 and 7. V was shortened by 2 bases and J by 0 bases, with 7 bases between the two germline ends. CDR3 size: 14 residues. CDR1 and CDR2 from the germline V gene are LNHDA and SQIVND (reference sequence). With respect to this clone: What it binds is not known.

This rearrangement joins TRBV19 to TRBJ1-1; D unclear. Sequenced here: CD4+ T cells from PBMCs cultured with SARS-CoV-2 spike peptides, sampled before COVID-19 vaccination. The TCR sequence derives from a human donor who received a COVID-19 vaccine. CDR3 DNA sequence: TGTGCCAGTAGTATAAGCTCGATGAACACTGAAGCTTTCTTT. Translated, it gives CASSISSMNTEAFF.